Here is one T cell receptor beta chain with its context. The target of this receptor is not known. Base quality data are lacking; no much larger clone is found one base away. This sample was included in a study of T-cell reconstitution after alpha-beta-depleted transplantation in children (dated by TCRdb to the mid-2010s). About the investigation overall: The study quantitatively tracked T-cell immune reconstitution after TCRalphabeta/CD19-depleted allogeneic hematopoietic cell transplantation in children using TCR repertoire profiling.

After removal of 3 bases from V and 0 bases from J, the junction retains 2 bases not matched to a gene. From the cysteine through the phenylalanine, the CDR3 covers 16 amino acids. The CDR3 DNA has 48 bases and is translated from base 1. From a lookup of the germline V gene, CDR1 and CDR2 are LGHNA and YNFKEQ. The treatment or condition label, read with the paper, signifies: allogeneic hematopoietic cell transplantation with graft depleted of TCRalphabeta T cells and CD19 B cells. The transplant recipients were children given TCRalphabeta/CD19-depleted allogeneic hematopoietic cell grafts. Study-wide findings and limitations: In some patients, the high TCRbeta diversity seen at day 60 was put down to recipient T cells and intrathymic progenitors that had survived conditioning. Over subsequent months, a decline in hyperexpanded clone frequencies was noted, and after one year, T-cell counts and TCRbeta diversity were mostly ascribed to newly produced T cells. Apparently early alphabetaT-cell count recovery about two months after transplant reportedly relied on only several hundred rapidly expanded clones derived from non-depleted graft cells.

The library relied on PCR. This sample was sequenced with an Illumina HiSeq 2500. TCR library preparation used molecular barcoding, with unique molecular identifiers applied to normalize quantification of the TCRbeta repertoire. The raw public data were reprocessed by TCRdb itself: fastp quality trimming at Q25, MiXCR clonotype calling, in-frame beta chains only. Entries are consolidated by CDR3 protein sequence, retaining the most common genes and DNA. This sample holds 250,000 to 400,000 distinct CDR3 sequences; about a quarter were observed only once. The ten largest account for roughly 9.7% of the sample.

The rearrangement combines TRBV4-2 with TRBJ2-7, with 13 central nucleotides matching TRBD2. The receptor was isolated from a male patient between 10 and 17 years old who had a stem cell transplant for acute lymphoblastic leukemia, so the T cells may come from the graft donor. The sequences come from PBMCs, mostly from graft donor cells, collected 180 days after TCRalphabeta/CD19-depleted stem cell transplant. The CDR3 corresponds to CASSQGLAGSSYEQYF. The DNA sequence is given as TGTGCCAGCAGCCAGGGACTAGCGGGAAGCTCCTACGAGCAGTACTTC.